The 19 T cell receptor beta chains in this list originate from one sample, sequenced in a study of T-cell reconstitution after alpha-beta-depleted transplantation in children. During its preparation, the TCRbeta library received unique molecular identifiers. One entry per CDR3 protein, called by TCRdb with MiXCR from the PCR reads. The data contain roughly 350,000 distinct CDR3 sequences, 10% of them singletons. Sample: PBMCs from the stem cell graft donor, taken from the stem cell graft. All receptors come from a human donor who donated a stem cell graft to a child with acute lymphoblastic leukemia.

Ten or more counts support this clonotype. The J gene is TRBJ2-2, the V gene TRBV24-1; D call uncertain. CDR3 length: 13 residues. V lost 5 bases and J 4 bases, leaving 7 bases between the germline ends. Germline V CDR1 and CDR2: KGHDR, SFDVKD. The CDR3 here is CATSAQPTGELFF. CDR3 coding DNA: TGTGCCACCAGTGCCCAGCCCACCGGGGAGCTGTTTTTT.

The genes are TRBV25-1 and TRBJ1-5; D not resolved. The CDR3 length is 14 residues. Germline V lookup: CDR1 MGHDK, CDR2 SYGVNS. V lost 2 bases and J lost 0, with 5 bases in between. CDR3 sequence reads: CASSEIDSNQPQHF. The CDR3 region has the DNA TGTGCCAGCAGTGAAATAGATAGCAATCAGCCCCAGCATTTT.

This clonotype was seen a handful of times. The rearrangement joins TRBV21-1 to TRBJ2-7. TRBV21-1 is a listed pseudogene. The CDR3 contains 15 residues. CDR3 in amino acids: CASTTKGFASYEQYF. CDR3 DNA sequence: TGTGCCAGCACCACGAAGGGTTTCGCTTCCTACGAGCAGTACTTC.

The chain uses TRBV7-2 and TRBJ2-7; 11 bases map to TRBD2. This CDR3 region has 17 residues. Germline CDR1 SGHTA, CDR2 FQGNSA. J lost 3 bases, V lost 5 bases, and 12 bases had no gene match. The CDR3, as DNA: TGTGCCAGCAGCCCAAGACTAGCGGGACTACTAAACTACGAGCAGTACTTC. It translates to CASSPRLAGLLNYEQYF.

The chain recombines TRBV12-3 or TRBV12-4 with TRBJ2-1; no clear D. The CDR3 contains 11 residues. V dropped 7 bases and J dropped 10 bases, with 11 bases sitting between them. The CDR3 loop reads CASMNVKEQFF. The CDR3 DNA sequence: TGTGCCAGCATGAATGTGAAGGAGCAGTTCTTC.

Details on this clonotype: At one of its ends the junction is not consistent with the germline gene, which may arise from a read error. This rearrangement joins TRBV6-1 to TRBJ2-2; tentatively, D is TRBD2 (7 bases). Germline CDR1 reads MNHNS; CDR2 reads SASEGT. The CDR3 consists of 17 residues. The DNA for the CDR3 is TGTGCCAGCAGCCCCCAGTTTGGGGGAGGGGGAACCGGGGAGCTGCTTTTT. It yields the protein CASSPQFGGGGTGELLF.

This clonotype came up a few times. The rearrangement links TRBV4-2 to TRBJ2-7, with unresolved D. From germline, CDR1 is LGHNA and CDR2 YNFKEQ. V was clipped by 0 bases and J by 6 bases, with 9 bases between them. This CDR3 has 13 amino acids. CDR3 in DNA: TGTGCCAGCAGCCAAGATGCCATCGTCGAGCAGTACTTC. This encodes CASSQDAIVEQYF.

Ten or more counts support this clonotype. This chain joins TRBV13 and TRBJ2-3, with D possibly being TRBD2 (6 bases). Germline loops: CDR1 PRHDT, CDR2 FYEKMQ (reference sequence). The CDR3 consists of 14 residues. V was trimmed by 1 base and J by 5 bases, leaving 10 bases between them. CDR3 sequence: CASSLASAEDTQYF. The CDR3 nucleotides read TGTGCCAGCAGCTTAGCTAGCGCAGAAGATACGCAGTATTTT. The variable domain in full, completed from reference TRBV13 and TRBJ2-3, reads AAGVIQSPRHLIKEKRETATLKCYPIPRHDTVYWYQQGPGQDPQFLISFYEKMQSDKGSIPDRFSAQQFSDYHSELNMSSLELGDSALYFCASSLASAEDTQYFGPGTRLTVL.

This clonotype was recorded many times. This chain connects TRBV15 to TRBJ2-2; 10 bases match TRBD2. Germline V CDR1 and CDR2: LNHNV, YYDKDF (reference sequence). The CDR3 contains 15 residues. J lost 5 bases, V lost 5 bases, and 5 bases had no gene match. The CDR3 sequence: CATSPSGSRTGELFF. Here the CDR3 DNA reads TGTGCCACCAGCCCTAGCGGGAGCAGGACCGGGGAGCTGTTTTTT.

V usage is TRBV6-2 or TRBV6-3 and J usage is TRBJ2-7; 9 bases align to TRBD2. The CDR3 totals 14 residues. Germline assignment: CDR1 MNHEY and CDR2 SVGEGT. V lost 6 bases, J lost 2 bases, and 5 bases stayed unmatched. CDR3 region: CASRPGGRAYEQYF. The CDR3 bases are TGTGCCAGCAGACCCGGCGGGAGGGCCTACGAGCAGTACTTC.

This clonotype was seen a few times. This chain links TRBV3-1 with TRBJ2-1, with 11 bases matching TRBD2. This CDR3 is 16 amino acids long. Losses at the gene ends were 1 base for V and 4 bases for J; bases not matched to a gene: 3. Germline V gene data show CDR1 as LGHDT and CDR2 as YNNKEL (reference sequence). The CDR3 DNA reads TGTGCCAGCAGCCAAGCTGGGACTAGCGGTTACAATGAGCAGTTCTTC. Translating it yields CASSQAGTSGYNEQFF.

This clonotype has only a few counts. The chain has TRBV4-1 and TRBJ2-2; 13 bases line up with TRBD2. Trimming removed 0 bases from V and 4 bases from J; junction bases left unmatched: 2. The length of the CDR3 is 17 residues. CDR1 and CDR2 from the germline V gene are MGHRA and YSYEKL. The CDR3 DNA reads as TGCGCCAGCAGCCAAGAAGGGACTAGCGGGGTCACCGGGGAGCTGTTTTTT. Translating it yields CASSQEGTSGVTGELFF.

The chain has TRBV4-2 and TRBJ2-6, with TRBD1 matching over 10 bases. The CDR3 loop spans 19 amino acids. The germline gives CDR1 LGHNA, CDR2 YNFKEQ. The J segment lost 0 bases and the V segment lost 4 bases, leaving 9 bases of the junction unmatched. CDR3 sequence reads: CASSPGDRGSFSGANVLTF. CDR3 DNA sequence: TGTGCCAGCAGCCCCGGGGACAGGGGTTCGTTCTCTGGGGCCAACGTCCTGACTTTC.

The sample holds one count of this clonotype. This CDR3 is CASSSGTVPNTGELFF. DNA for the CDR3: TGTGCCAGCAGCTCCGGGACAGTCCCGAACACCGGGGAGCTGTTTTTT. The chain has TRBV11-2 and TRBJ2-2; 7 bases match TRBD1. The CDR3 length is 16 residues. V was pared by 4 bases and J by 0 bases, with 5 bases of the junction left unmatched. Germline V gene lookup returns CDR1 SGHAT and CDR2 FQNNGV.

The rearrangement uses TRBV11-2 and TRBJ1-3; D may be TRBD1 (5 bases). The germline V and J ends were trimmed by 0 bases and 4 bases, with 10 bases remaining between them. Germline assignment: CDR1 SGHAT and CDR2 FQNNGV. The CDR3 is 15 residues long. The CDR3 loop is CASSLEGLEGNTIYF. The CDR3 nucleotides are TGTGCCAGCAGCTTAGAGGGACTGGAAGGAAACACCATATATTTT.

The sample holds many counts of this clonotype. J is TRBJ2-3 and V is TRBV5-6; 7 bases align to TRBD1. CDR1 is SGHDT and CDR2 is YYEEEE in the germline V gene. This CDR3 is 14 amino acids long. V lost 6 bases and J lost 4; bases outside the gene matches: 8. The CDR3 sequence is CASTPTGSADTQYF. DNA of the CDR3: TGTGCCAGCACCCCGACAGGGAGCGCAGATACGCAGTATTTT. Supplemented by reference TRBV5-6 and TRBJ2-3, the full variable domain reads DAGVTQSPTHLIKTRGQQVTLRCSPKSGHDTVSWYQQALGQGPQFIFQYYEEEERQRGNFPDRFSGHQFPNYSSELNVNALLLGDSALYLCASTPTGSADTQYFGPGTRLTVL.

The V call is TRBV4-3, the J call TRBJ2-2; 7 bases match TRBD2. Unmatched junction bases numbered 5, after V lost 1 base and J lost 3 bases. Germline CDR1 and CDR2: LGHNA and YSLEER. This CDR3 is built from 16 residues. Here the CDR3 reads CASSQGGEGYTGELFF. The CDR3, as DNA: TGCGCCAGCAGCCAAGGAGGGGAGGGGTACACCGGGGAGCTGTTTTTT.

This sequence joins TRBV4-1 and TRBJ2-7, with TRBD2 matching over 8 bases. Trimming removed 1 base from V and 5 bases from J; junction bases left unmatched: 4. Germline values: CDR1 MGHRA, CDR2 YSYEKL. The CDR3 has 14 residues. CDR3 bases: TGCGCCAGCAGCCAAGCCGGGACTAGAGACGAGCAGTACTTC. Residues: CASSQAGTRDEQYF.

This clonotype occurred a few times. This sequence joins TRBV12-3 or TRBV12-4 and TRBJ2-5, with 12 bases that match TRBD2. The CDR3 runs 17 residues. J was trimmed by 4 bases and V by 0 bases; bases with no gene match: 6. DNA of the CDR3: TGTGCCAGCAGTTTAGCCCAGACTAGCGGGAGAGGAGAGACCCAGTACTTC. Residues: CASSLAQTSGRGETQYF.